This is a list of T cell receptor beta chains from one sample in a study of shared clonotypes between healthy human individuals. Clones were sequenced by immunoSEQ multiplex PCR, and TCRdb holds only the in-frame ones, with some missing. Of 2 million to 2.5 million clones in the sample, 85% to 95% were seen once. The sample comprised naive CD4+ T cells from PBMCs. Source of these receptors: a man aged 18 to 30 in good health. Some clones in this sample may be carry-over from other donors' samples. Both conserved end residues are part of each CDR3. The order of the fields is CDR3 protein, CDR3 DNA, V gene, D gene, J gene, CDR3 length, clone size. The D gene is left open where the match is weak. Clone size appears in some rows only: once, few, many, or a class for an expanded clone.

CDR3aa: CSARDLNRAFF
CDR3nt: TGCAGTGCTAGAGATCTGAATAGAGCGTTTTTC
v_gene: TRBV20-1
d_gene: .
j_gene: TRBJ1-1
len: 11
abundance: .

CDR3aa: CASERGGASSYEQYF
CDR3nt: TGTGCCAGCGAAAGAGGCGGAGCTAGCTCCTACGAGCAGTACTTC
v_gene: TRBV28
d_gene: .
j_gene: TRBJ2-7
len: 15
abundance: .

CDR3aa: CASSEGGTQYF
CDR3nt: TGTGCCAGCAGTGAAGGGGGGACGCAGTATTTT
v_gene: TRBV6-1
d_gene: .
j_gene: TRBJ2-3
len: 11
abundance: .

CDR3aa: CASSSIGQGNTGELFF
CDR3nt: TGTGCCAGCAGTTCTATTGGCCAGGGGAACACCGGGGAGCTGTTTTTT
v_gene: TRBV28
d_gene: .
j_gene: TRBJ2-2
len: 16
abundance: once

CDR3aa: CASSLWQGQNEQYF
CDR3nt: TGTGCCAGCAGTTTATGGCAGGGTCAAAACGAGCAGTACTTC
v_gene: TRBV27
d_gene: .
j_gene: TRBJ2-7
len: 14
abundance: .

CDR3aa: CASSPPGPRSSFSYNEQFF
CDR3nt: TGTGCCAGCAGTCCTCCGGGACCGCGATCCTCGTTCTCCTACAATGAGCAGTTCTTC
v_gene: TRBV28
d_gene: .
j_gene: TRBJ2-1
len: 19
abundance: .

CDR3aa: CASGRQGARYEQYF
CDR3nt: TGTGCCAGCGGTCGACAGGGGGCACGCTACGAGCAGTACTTC
v_gene: TRBV6-5
d_gene: TRBD1
j_gene: TRBJ2-7
len: 14
abundance: .

CDR3aa: CAWKLNTGGTQYF
CDR3nt: TGTGCCTGGAAATTAAATACAGGGGGTACGCAGTATTTT
v_gene: TRBV30
d_gene: TRBD1
j_gene: TRBJ2-3
len: 13
abundance: .

CDR3aa: CASSHDPGPNNEQFF
CDR3nt: TGCGCCAGCAGCCATGATCCGGGACCAAACAATGAGCAGTTCTTC
v_gene: TRBV4-1
d_gene: .
j_gene: TRBJ2-1
len: 15
abundance: once

CDR3aa: CASSESTGTHTDTQYF
CDR3nt: TGCGCCAGCAGTGAGTCGACAGGGACCCACACAGATACGCAGTATTTT
v_gene: TRBV10-1
d_gene: TRBD1
j_gene: TRBJ2-3
len: 16
abundance: .

CDR3aa: CASSHAGGTYEQYF
CDR3nt: TGTGCCAGCAGCCATGCCGGTGGGACCTACGAGCAGTACTTC
v_gene: TRBV7-6
d_gene: .
j_gene: TRBJ2-7
len: 14
abundance: .

CDR3aa: CAITTGGGVSYNEQFF
CDR3nt: TGTGCCATCACCACGGGAGGGGGGGTCTCCTACAATGAGCAGTTCTTC
v_gene: TRBV28
d_gene: TRBD2
j_gene: TRBJ2-1
len: 16
abundance: .

CDR3aa: CASRPGRVYNEQFF
CDR3nt: TGTGCCAGCAGGCCGGGACGGGTTTACAATGAGCAGTTCTTC
v_gene: TRBV7-2
d_gene: .
j_gene: TRBJ2-1
len: 14
abundance: .

CDR3aa: CASSSPFRVGNQPQHF
CDR3nt: TGCGCCAGCAGTTCCCCTTTCAGGGTTGGCAATCAGCCCCAGCATTTT
v_gene: TRBV23-1
d_gene: .
j_gene: TRBJ1-5
len: 16
abundance: .

CDR3aa: CASREGTGDTGELFF
CDR3nt: TGTGCCAGCCGGGAGGGGACAGGCGACACCGGGGAGCTGTTTTTT
v_gene: TRBV6-6
d_gene: .
j_gene: TRBJ2-2
len: 15
abundance: once

CDR3aa: CASRSTGTGGLGWYF
CDR3nt: TGTGCCAGCAGATCAACCGGGACAGGGGGTCTCGGGTGGTACTTC
v_gene: TRBV7-2
d_gene: TRBD1
j_gene: TRBJ2-5
len: 15
abundance: .

CDR3aa: CASSLDPLAGGDTQYF
CDR3nt: TGTGCCAGCAGCTTAGACCCGTTAGCGGGAGGAGATACGCAGTATTTT
v_gene: TRBV11-2
d_gene: TRBD2
j_gene: TRBJ2-3
len: 16
abundance: .

CDR3aa: CASSEGAYEQYF
CDR3nt: TGCGCCAGCAGCGAGGGGGCCTACGAGCAGTACTTC
v_gene: TRBV5-1
d_gene: .
j_gene: TRBJ2-7
len: 12
abundance: .

CDR3aa: CASSPTSAGNTGELFF
CDR3nt: TGTGCCAGCAGCCCTACTAGCGCGGGAAACACCGGGGAGCTGTTTTTT
v_gene: TRBV5-5
d_gene: TRBD2
j_gene: TRBJ2-2
len: 16
abundance: .

CDR3aa: CASSLLGNNEQFF
CDR3nt: TGCGCCAGCAGCTTGTTGGGGAACAATGAGCAGTTCTTC
v_gene: TRBV5-1
d_gene: .
j_gene: TRBJ2-1
len: 13
abundance: .

CDR3aa: CASRYRGHTGELFF
CDR3nt: TGTGCCAGTAGATACAGGGGGCACACCGGGGAGCTGTTTTTT
v_gene: TRBV19
d_gene: TRBD1
j_gene: TRBJ2-2
len: 14
abundance: .

CDR3aa: CASSLFSFRGLHNEQFF
CDR3nt: TGTGCCAGCAGCTTGTTTTCCTTCAGGGGTCTACACAATGAGCAGTTCTTC
v_gene: TRBV7-2
d_gene: .
j_gene: TRBJ2-1
len: 17
abundance: .

CDR3aa: CASSPGTSTDTQYF
CDR3nt: TGTGCCAGCTCACCAGGGACCTCCACAGATACGCAGTATTTT
v_gene: TRBV18
d_gene: .
j_gene: TRBJ2-3
len: 14
abundance: few

CDR3aa: CASSRNRGQETQYF
CDR3nt: TGTGCCAGCAGCCGGAACAGGGGGCAAGAGACCCAGTACTTC
v_gene: TRBV7-8
d_gene: TRBD1
j_gene: TRBJ2-5
len: 14
abundance: .

CDR3aa: CASSPGQGGGYTF
CDR3nt: TGCGCCAGCAGCCCGGGACAGGGAGGTGGCTACACCTTC
v_gene: TRBV5-1
d_gene: TRBD1
j_gene: TRBJ1-2
len: 13
abundance: .

CDR3aa: CASGSQGSGTEAFF
CDR3nt: TGTGCCAGCGGATCCCAGGGTTCGGGGACTGAAGCTTTCTTT
v_gene: TRBV28
d_gene: .
j_gene: TRBJ1-1
len: 14
abundance: .

CDR3aa: CASSLDIPTGSGIQYF
CDR3nt: TGTGCCAGCAGCTTAGATATCCCGACAGGCTCAGGGATTCAGTACTTC
v_gene: TRBV11-3
d_gene: .
j_gene: TRBJ2-4
len: 16
abundance: .

CDR3aa: CASSQGQDWQTNYGYTF
CDR3nt: TGTGCCAGCAGCCAAGGACAGGATTGGCAAACTAACTATGGCTACACCTTC
v_gene: TRBV7-9
d_gene: TRBD1
j_gene: TRBJ1-2
len: 17
abundance: .

CDR3aa: CASRNYRGLGEQYF
CDR3nt: TGTGCCAGCAGGAACTACAGGGGGCTGGGCGAGCAGTACTTC
v_gene: TRBV27
d_gene: TRBD1
j_gene: TRBJ2-7
len: 14
abundance: .

CDR3aa: CASSWDFAGNTIYF
CDR3nt: TGCGCCAGCAGCTGGGACTTCGCTGGAAACACCATATATTTT
v_gene: TRBV5-1
d_gene: .
j_gene: TRBJ1-3
len: 14
abundance: .

CDR3aa: CASSLGSVDYSNQPQHF
CDR3nt: TGCGCCAGCAGCCTGGGGTCTGTCGACTATAGCAATCAGCCCCAGCATTTT
v_gene: TRBV5-1
d_gene: .
j_gene: TRBJ1-5
len: 17
abundance: .

CDR3aa: CASSPYTGELFF
CDR3nt: TGTGCCAGCTCTCCCTACACCGGGGAGCTGTTTTTT
v_gene: TRBV28
d_gene: .
j_gene: TRBJ2-2
len: 12
abundance: few

CDR3aa: CASSLWGFEAANYGYTF
CDR3nt: TGTGCCAGCAGTTTATGGGGATTTGAGGCAGCCAACTATGGCTACACCTTC
v_gene: TRBV28
d_gene: .
j_gene: TRBJ1-2
len: 17
abundance: .

CDR3aa: CASSFYGAVDIQYF
CDR3nt: TGTGCCAGCAGCTTTTACGGAGCAGTTGACATTCAGTACTTC
v_gene: TRBV7-9
d_gene: .
j_gene: TRBJ2-4
len: 14
abundance: .

CDR3aa: CASRAGEFYEQYF
CDR3nt: TGCGCTTCCCGAGCAGGGGAGTTCTACGAGCAGTACTTC
v_gene: TRBV5-1
d_gene: .
j_gene: TRBJ2-7
len: 13
abundance: once

CDR3aa: CASSIGTGSTDTQYF
CDR3nt: TGTGCCAGCAGCATCGGGACGGGGAGCACAGATACGCAGTATTTT
v_gene: TRBV9
d_gene: .
j_gene: TRBJ2-3
len: 15
abundance: .

CDR3aa: CASSLLHSEGYTF
CDR3nt: TGTGCCAGCAGCTTATTGCACTCGGAAGGCTACACCTTC
v_gene: TRBV7-2
d_gene: .
j_gene: TRBJ1-2
len: 13
abundance: .

CDR3aa: CAWSVGGAQYF
CDR3nt: TGTGCCTGGAGTGTAGGGGGCGCTCAGTATTTT
v_gene: TRBV30
d_gene: TRBD1
j_gene: TRBJ2-3
len: 11
abundance: .

CDR3aa: CASSEVRGYTEAFF
CDR3nt: TGTGCCAGCAGTGAGGTCAGGGGGTACACTGAAGCTTTCTTT
v_gene: TRBV6-1
d_gene: TRBD1
j_gene: TRBJ1-1
len: 14
abundance: .

CDR3aa: CATSRQGLPGSTDTQYF
CDR3nt: TGTGCCACCAGCAGACAGGGACTACCGGGTAGCACAGATACGCAGTATTTT
v_gene: TRBV15
d_gene: TRBD2
j_gene: TRBJ2-3
len: 17
abundance: .

CDR3aa: CASSLVALPDTQYF
CDR3nt: TGTGCCAGCAGCTTAGTGGCTCTCCCAGATACGCAGTATTTT
v_gene: TRBV7-9
d_gene: .
j_gene: TRBJ2-3
len: 14
abundance: .

CDR3aa: CSVDGSMNTEAFF
CDR3nt: TGCAGCGTTGACGGATCCATGAACACTGAAGCTTTCTTT
v_gene: TRBV29-1
d_gene: .
j_gene: TRBJ1-1
len: 13
abundance: .

CDR3aa: CASTGTAGQPQHF
CDR3nt: TGTGCTAGCACCGGGACAGCGGGTCAGCCCCAGCATTTT
v_gene: TRBV27
d_gene: TRBD1
j_gene: TRBJ1-5
len: 13
abundance: once

CDR3aa: CASSLPGTASGYTF
CDR3nt: TGTGCCAGCAGTTTACCAGGAACCGCGAGTGGCTACACCTTC
v_gene: TRBV28
d_gene: .
j_gene: TRBJ1-2
len: 14
abundance: .

CDR3aa: CAWSGVARTQYF
CDR3nt: TGTGCCTGGTCGGGAGTTGCCCGAACGCAGTACTTC
v_gene: TRBV30
d_gene: .
j_gene: TRBJ2-7
len: 12
abundance: once

CDR3aa: CASSPWTSDNQDTQYF
CDR3nt: TGTGCCAGCTCACCTTGGACTAGCGATAATCAAGATACGCAGTATTTT
v_gene: TRBV18
d_gene: TRBD2
j_gene: TRBJ2-3
len: 16
abundance: .

CDR3aa: CASSQGDRDVQPQHF
CDR3nt: TGCGCCAGCAGCCAAGGGGACAGGGATGTGCAGCCCCAGCATTTT
v_gene: TRBV4-1
d_gene: TRBD1
j_gene: TRBJ1-5
len: 15
abundance: .

CDR3aa: CASSLVDGTQYF
CDR3nt: TGTGCCAGCAGCTTAGTCGACGGAACTCAGTACTTC
v_gene: TRBV7-2
d_gene: .
j_gene: TRBJ2-4
len: 12
abundance: .

CDR3aa: CASLGRVYTEAFF
CDR3nt: TGTGCCAGCCTCGGCAGGGTCTATACTGAAGCTTTCTTT
v_gene: TRBV28
d_gene: .
j_gene: TRBJ1-1
len: 13
abundance: few

CDR3aa: CASSYPPRQEQFF
CDR3nt: TGTGCCAGCAGTTACCCCCCCCGGCAGGAGCAGTTCTTC
v_gene: TRBV6-5
d_gene: .
j_gene: TRBJ2-1
len: 13
abundance: .

CDR3aa: CASSTGGRVGEKLFF
CDR3nt: TGTGCCAGCAGTACGGGGGGACGTGTGGGTGAAAAACTGTTTTTT
v_gene: TRBV28
d_gene: .
j_gene: TRBJ1-4
len: 15
abundance: .

CDR3aa: CASSDRTGLDEAFF
CDR3nt: TGTGCCAGCAGCGACAGAACAGGGCTAGATGAAGCTTTCTTT
v_gene: TRBV5-8
d_gene: .
j_gene: TRBJ1-1
len: 14
abundance: .

CDR3aa: CASSSTRQGLGYGYTF
CDR3nt: TGTGCCAGCAGCTCCACCCGACAGGGATTAGGCTATGGCTACACCTTC
v_gene: TRBV7-9
d_gene: TRBD1
j_gene: TRBJ1-2
len: 16
abundance: once

CDR3aa: CASREGGPRLGGEAFF
CDR3nt: TGTGCCAGCAGGGAGGGAGGCCCCCGGCTGGGCGGAGAAGCTTTCTTT
v_gene: TRBV28
d_gene: .
j_gene: TRBJ1-1
len: 16
abundance: .

CDR3aa: CASSLGTENTEAFF
CDR3nt: TGCGCCAGCAGCTTGGGGACAGAGAACACTGAAGCTTTCTTT
v_gene: TRBV5-1
d_gene: .
j_gene: TRBJ1-1
len: 14
abundance: .

CDR3aa: CASSLEAVGNEQFF
CDR3nt: TGCGCCAGCAGCTTGGAGGCGGTGGGGAATGAGCAGTTCTTC
v_gene: TRBV5-1
d_gene: .
j_gene: TRBJ2-1
len: 14
abundance: .

CDR3aa: CASSHQLAGVTTGELFF
CDR3nt: TGTGCCAGCAGCCATCAACTAGCGGGAGTGACCACCGGGGAGCTGTTTTTT
v_gene: TRBV7-2
d_gene: TRBD2
j_gene: TRBJ2-2
len: 17
abundance: .

CDR3aa: CSVGRADTDTQYF
CDR3nt: TGCAGCGTTGGACGGGCGGACACAGATACGCAGTATTTT
v_gene: TRBV29-1
d_gene: .
j_gene: TRBJ2-3
len: 13
abundance: .

CDR3aa: CASSFRGSSYNEQFF
CDR3nt: TGTGCCAGCAGCTTTCGGGGAAGCTCCTACAATGAGCAGTTCTTC
v_gene: TRBV7-9
d_gene: .
j_gene: TRBJ2-1
len: 15
abundance: once